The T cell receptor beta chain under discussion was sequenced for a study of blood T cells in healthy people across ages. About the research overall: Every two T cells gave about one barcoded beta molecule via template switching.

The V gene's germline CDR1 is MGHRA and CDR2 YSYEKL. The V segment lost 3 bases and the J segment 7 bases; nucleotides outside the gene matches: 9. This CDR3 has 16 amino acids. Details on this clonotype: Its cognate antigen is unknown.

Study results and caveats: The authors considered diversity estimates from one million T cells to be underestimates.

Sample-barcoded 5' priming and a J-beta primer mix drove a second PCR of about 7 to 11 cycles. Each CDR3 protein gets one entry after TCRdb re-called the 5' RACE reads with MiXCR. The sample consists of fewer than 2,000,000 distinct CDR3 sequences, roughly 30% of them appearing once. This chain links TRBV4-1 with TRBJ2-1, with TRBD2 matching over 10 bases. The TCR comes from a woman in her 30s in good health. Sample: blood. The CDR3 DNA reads TGCGCCAGCAGCCAGGGAGCGGGAGGGCCTGGGAATGAGCAGTTCTTC. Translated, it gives CASSQGAGGPGNEQFF.